The text below deals with one T cell receptor (beta chain). What it recognizes is unknown. These data originate in a study of T cell responses to AZD1222 COVID-19 vaccine. Assay used: immunoSEQ multiplex PCR; TCRdb lists only in-frame clones, some missing. The data contain 120,000 or so clones, 90% of them singletons. General study results and limits: Most donors were white British, females outnumbered males, and clonal diversity was possibly underestimated. Close to half of spike-specific TCRs reportedly recognize unmutated variant regions. Only six people who got AZD1222 tested seropositive at baseline.

Germline V gives CDR1 KGHSH, CDR2 LQKENI. CDR3 size: 17 residues. The ends were cut back, 3 bases at V and 2 bases at J, with 17 bases in the middle. The chain has TRBV18 and TRBJ1-5; TRBD1 might be the D (6 bases). The TCR sequence derives from an adult in good health. This specimen consisted of peripheral blood, obtained on day 0 of MenACWY control vaccination. The CDR3 nucleotides are TGTGCCAGCTCACCCTCCGGTATCAGGGGTCGCAATCAGCCCCAGCATTTT. This codes for CASSPSGIRGRNQPQHF.